This T cell receptor beta chain was sequenced for a study of blood T cells in healthy people across ages. The CDR3 contains 14 residues. Germline loops: CDR1 SGHRS, CDR2 YFSETQ. V was cut by 7 bases and J by 8 bases, with 18 bases left in between. Individuals who donated were healthy Caucasians from Russia aged roughly 6 to 95. Each individual donor underwent a draw of about 9.1 milliliters of peripheral blood. Primers used in a second PCR of roughly 7 to 12 cycles were a sample-barcoded 5' primer and a J-beta primer mix. TCRdb reprocessed the 5' RACE reads with MiXCR, giving one entry per CDR3 protein. The sample has 1.4 million to 1.5 million distinct CDR3 sequences, 35% to 45% seen once.

The sequencing sample was made of blood. This clonotype was obtained from a woman younger than 35 in good health. The chain links TRBV5-1 to TRBJ1-4, with D unclear. The CDR3 region is CASHPGSYEEKLFF. The CDR3 DNA is TGCGCCAGCCACCCCGGGTCATATGAAGAAAAACTGTTTTTT.